This T cell receptor (beta chain) derives from a study of shared clonotypes between healthy human individuals. Looking at the study overall: A couple of female and a few male donors aged 18 to 49 were enrolled.

A note on this clone: Its antigen is undetermined.

The CDR3 length is 16 residues. Germline V CDR1 and CDR2: MDHEN, SYDVKM. Germline trimming cut 4 bases from V and 1 base from J; bases unmatched to any gene: 6. Selected positively for CCR7 and CD45RO-negative, naive CD8 cells excluded terminally differentiated effector memory CD45RA+ cells. Assay used: immunoSEQ multiplex PCR; TCRdb lists only in-frame clones, some missing. The sample yields about 1,800,000 clones, about 95% seen once. Study-wide points: Naive CD4 clonotypes were shared across a handful of donors at about 5%.

The sequenced sample consisted of naive CD8+ T cells sorted from blood. The chain couples TRBV28 to TRBJ2-7; 11 positions match TRBD2. The sequence came from a man aged 18 to 29 in good health. The CDR3 DNA reads as TGTGCCAGCAGTTCCCCCCTAGCGGGGGGATCCTACGAGCAGTACTTC. Amino acids: CASSSPLAGGSYEQYF.